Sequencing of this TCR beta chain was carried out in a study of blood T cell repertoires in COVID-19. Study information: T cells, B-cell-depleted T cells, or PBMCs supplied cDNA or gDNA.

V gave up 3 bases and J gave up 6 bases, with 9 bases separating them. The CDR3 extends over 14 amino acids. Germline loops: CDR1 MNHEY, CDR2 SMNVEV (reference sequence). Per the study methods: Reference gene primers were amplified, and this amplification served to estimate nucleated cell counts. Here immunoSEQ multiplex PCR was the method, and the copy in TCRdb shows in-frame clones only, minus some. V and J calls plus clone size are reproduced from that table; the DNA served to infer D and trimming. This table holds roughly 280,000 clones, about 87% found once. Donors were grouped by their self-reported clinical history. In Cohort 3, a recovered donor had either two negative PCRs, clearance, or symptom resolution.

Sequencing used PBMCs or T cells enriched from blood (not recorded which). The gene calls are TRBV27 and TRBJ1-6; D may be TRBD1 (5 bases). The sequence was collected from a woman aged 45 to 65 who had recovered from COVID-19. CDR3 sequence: CASSFSRANSPLHF. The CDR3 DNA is TGTGCCAGCAGTTTCTCCAGGGCTAATTCACCCCTCCACTTT.